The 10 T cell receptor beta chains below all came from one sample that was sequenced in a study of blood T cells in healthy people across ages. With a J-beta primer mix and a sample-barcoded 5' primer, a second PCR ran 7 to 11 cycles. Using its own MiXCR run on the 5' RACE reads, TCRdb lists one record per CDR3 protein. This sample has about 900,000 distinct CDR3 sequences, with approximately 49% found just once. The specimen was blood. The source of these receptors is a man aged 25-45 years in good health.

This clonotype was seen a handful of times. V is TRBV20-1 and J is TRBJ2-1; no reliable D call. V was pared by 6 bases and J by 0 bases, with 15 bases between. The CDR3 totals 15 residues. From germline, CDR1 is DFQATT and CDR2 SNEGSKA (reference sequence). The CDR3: CSATPQLSSYNEQFF. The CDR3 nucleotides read TGCAGTGCCACCCCCCAGCTGAGCTCCTACAATGAGCAGTTCTTC.

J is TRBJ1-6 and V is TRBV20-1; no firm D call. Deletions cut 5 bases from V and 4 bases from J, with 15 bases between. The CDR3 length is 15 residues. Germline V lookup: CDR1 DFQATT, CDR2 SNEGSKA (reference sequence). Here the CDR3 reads CSAQGDYFYNSPLHF. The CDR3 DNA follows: TGCAGTGCTCAAGGAGATTACTTTTATAATTCACCCCTCCACTTT.

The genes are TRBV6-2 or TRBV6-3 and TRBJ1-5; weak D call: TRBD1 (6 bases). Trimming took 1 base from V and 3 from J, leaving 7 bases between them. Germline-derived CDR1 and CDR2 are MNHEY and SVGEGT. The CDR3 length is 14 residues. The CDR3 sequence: CASSYYRDNQPQHF. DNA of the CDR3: TGTGCCAGCAGTTACTACAGGGACAATCAGCCCCAGCATTTT.

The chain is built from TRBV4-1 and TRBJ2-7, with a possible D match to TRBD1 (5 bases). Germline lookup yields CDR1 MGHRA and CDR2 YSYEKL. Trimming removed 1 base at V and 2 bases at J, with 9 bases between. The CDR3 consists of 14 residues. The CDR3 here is CASSQVQGAYEQYF. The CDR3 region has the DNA TGCGCCAGCAGCCAAGTTCAGGGTGCCTACGAGCAGTACTTC.

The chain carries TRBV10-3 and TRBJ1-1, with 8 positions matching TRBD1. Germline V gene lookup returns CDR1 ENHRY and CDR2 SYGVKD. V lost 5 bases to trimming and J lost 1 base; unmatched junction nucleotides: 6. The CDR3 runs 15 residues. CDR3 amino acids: CAISLSGTGNTEAFF. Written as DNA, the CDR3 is TGTGCCATCAGTTTATCCGGGACAGGGAACACTGAAGCTTTCTTT.

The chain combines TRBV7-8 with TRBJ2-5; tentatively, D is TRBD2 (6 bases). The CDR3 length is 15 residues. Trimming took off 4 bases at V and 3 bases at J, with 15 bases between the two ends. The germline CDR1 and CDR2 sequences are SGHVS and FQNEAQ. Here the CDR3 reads CASSSEMIAEETQYF. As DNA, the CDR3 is TGTGCCAGCAGCTCCGAAATGATAGCGGAAGAGACCCAGTACTTC.

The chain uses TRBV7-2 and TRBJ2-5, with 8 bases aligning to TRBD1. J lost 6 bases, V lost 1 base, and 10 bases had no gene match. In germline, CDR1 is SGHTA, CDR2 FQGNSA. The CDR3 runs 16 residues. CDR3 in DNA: TGTGCCAGCAGCTTAGTATCAGGGGGCGAGGGGAAGACCCAGTACTTC. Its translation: CASSLVSGGEGKTQYF.

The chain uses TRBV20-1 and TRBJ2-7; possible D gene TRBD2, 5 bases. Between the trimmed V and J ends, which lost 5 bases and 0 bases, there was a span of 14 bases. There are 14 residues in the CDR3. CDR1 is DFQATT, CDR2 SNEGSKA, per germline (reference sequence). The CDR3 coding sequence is TGCAGTGCTCACCAGCGGAAGAGCTCCTACGAGCAGTACTTC. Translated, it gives CSAHQRKSSYEQYF.

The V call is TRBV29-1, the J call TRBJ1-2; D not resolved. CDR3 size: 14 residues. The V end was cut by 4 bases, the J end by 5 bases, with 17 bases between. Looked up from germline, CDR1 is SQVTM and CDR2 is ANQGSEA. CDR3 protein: CSVVLVEGLYGYTF. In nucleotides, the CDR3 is TGCAGCGTTGTGCTTGTGGAGGGATTGTATGGCTACACCTTC.

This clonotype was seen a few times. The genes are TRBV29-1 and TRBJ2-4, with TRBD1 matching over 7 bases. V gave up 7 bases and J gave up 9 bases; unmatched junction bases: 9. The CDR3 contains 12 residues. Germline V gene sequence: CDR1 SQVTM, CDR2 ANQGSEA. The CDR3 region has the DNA TGCAGCGGTTCAGGGGGTAGTGGCATTCAGTACTTC. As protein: CSGSGGSGIQYF.